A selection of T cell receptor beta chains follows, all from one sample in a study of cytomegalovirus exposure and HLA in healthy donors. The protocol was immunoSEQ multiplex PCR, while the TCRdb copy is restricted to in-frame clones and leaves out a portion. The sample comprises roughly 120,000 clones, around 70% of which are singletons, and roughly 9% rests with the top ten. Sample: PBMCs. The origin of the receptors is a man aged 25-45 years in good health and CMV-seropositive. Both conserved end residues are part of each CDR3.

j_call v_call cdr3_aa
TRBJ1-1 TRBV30 CACHTGAEAFF
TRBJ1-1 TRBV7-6 CASSLGGGGASGTEAFF
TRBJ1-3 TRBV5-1 CASSTSQGHSGNTIYF
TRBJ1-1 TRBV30 CAWSVDRNTEAFF
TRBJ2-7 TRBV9 CASSASGGHAQEQYF
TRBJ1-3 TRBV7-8 CASSNTGSGNTIYF
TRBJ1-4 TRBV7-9 CASSLGDRESEKLFF
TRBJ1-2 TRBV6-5 CASSYSDGDGYTF
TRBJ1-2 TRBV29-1 CSVEDRAGALRGYTF
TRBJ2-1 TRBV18 CASSRPVNEQFF
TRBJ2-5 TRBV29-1 CSVATSGQETQYF
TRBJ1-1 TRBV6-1 CASVGVGNTEAFF
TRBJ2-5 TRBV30 CAWSEGRGRSETQYF
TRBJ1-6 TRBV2 CASEASSYNSPLHF
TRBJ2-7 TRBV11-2 CASSLDGGFPYEQYF
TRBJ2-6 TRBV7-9 CASSLFGSGANVLTF
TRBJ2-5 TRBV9 CASSGGGAQETQYF
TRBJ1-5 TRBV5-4 CASSPGQGFNQPQHF
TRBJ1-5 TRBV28 CARASGTGWPLSNQPQHF
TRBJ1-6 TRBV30 CAWKLPGGGGGYNSPLHF
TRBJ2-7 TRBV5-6 CASSGEGRNEQYF
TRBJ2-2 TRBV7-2 CASSLGAGMNTGELFF
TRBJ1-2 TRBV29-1 CSAVLPTGQGYGYTF
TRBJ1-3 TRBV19 CASSISVNSGNTIYF